The 27 T cell receptor beta chains below were found in one sample sequenced in a study of long-term antiretroviral therapy in people with HIV. Running of the v3.0 immunoSEQ assay took place at survey level. Sequencing was performed with immunoSEQ multiplex PCR; in TCRdb, only in-frame clones are kept and a portion is missing. The sample has around 21,000 clones, about 76% seen once. The sample consisted of unsorted PBMCs, taken 0.1 years before starting antiretroviral therapy. The receptors were sampled from a man aged 35 to 55 with HIV.

The V and J genes are TRBV14 and TRBJ2-1, with D possibly matching TRBD2 (5 bases). V was shortened by 1 base and J by 9 bases, with 10 bases between the two germline ends. Per the germline V gene, CDR1 is SGHDN and CDR2 is FVKESK. The CDR3 totals 13 residues. This chain's CDR3 is CASSQVGLSEQFF. The CDR3 DNA follows: TGTGCCAGCAGCCAAGTTGGACTTAGTGAGCAGTTCTTC.

The chain carries TRBV29-1 and TRBJ2-4, with unresolved D. The CDR3 sequence is 13 residues long. The germline V gene has CDR1 SQVTM and CDR2 ANQGSEA. Trimming took 1 base from V and 9 from J, leaving 13 bases between them. CDR3: CSVEGERVGIQYF. The DNA for the CDR3 is TGCAGCGTTGAAGGAGAAAGGGTCGGCATTCAGTACTTC.

The CDR3 reads CASSWEGDIQYF. In DNA form, the CDR3 reads TGTGCCAGCAGTTGGGAGGGGGACATTCAGTACTTC. V usage is TRBV2 and J usage is TRBJ2-4; a weak D match, TRBD2 (7 bases). Germline CDR1 and CDR2: SNHLY and FYNNEI. The V and J ends lost 5 bases and 8 bases respectively, with 10 bases between them. This CDR3 spans 12 amino acids.

The sample holds one count of this clone. This sequence joins TRBV23-1 and TRBJ2-4, with 8 bases lining up with TRBD1. TRBV23-1 is labeled an ORF, and its function is uncertain. The CDR3 loop spans 15 amino acids. V trimming: 2 bases; J trimming: 4 bases; junction bases outside the gene matches: 4. CDR3 in DNA: TGCGCCAGCAGTCAAAAGAGGACAGGGAAAAACATTCAGTACTTC. Its translation is CASSQKRTGKNIQYF.

This clone was recorded once. This chain connects TRBV14 to TRBJ1-2; no clear D. CDR1 is SGHDN, CDR2 FVKESK, per germline. The CDR3 contains 15 residues. Trimming shortened V by 4 bases and J by 3 bases, and 15 bases separated the two germline ends. CDR3: CASSPDYFTYYGYTF. In nucleotides, the CDR3 is TGTGCCAGCAGCCCGGACTATTTTACTTACTATGGCTACACCTTC.

The chain recombines TRBV7-2 with TRBJ1-4; TRBD1 agrees at 7 bases. The CDR3 is made up of 15 amino acids. Per the germline V gene, CDR1 is SGHTA and CDR2 is FQGNSA. J was trimmed by 0 bases and V by 3 bases; bases with no gene match: 1. The CDR3, as DNA: TGTGCCAGCAGCTTTCAGGGGGCAACTAATGAAAAACTGTTTTTT. Translated, it gives CASSFQGATNEKLFF.

V and J are TRBV28 and TRBJ2-5; D possibly matches TRBD1 or TRBD2 (5 bases each). The V and J ends lost 1 base and 5 bases respectively, with 17 bases between them. The CDR3 extends over 16 amino acids. Germline CDR1 is MDHEN and CDR2 is SYDVKM. CDR3 residues: CASSLYPGPDPETQYF. CDR3 sequence (DNA): TGTGCCAGCAGTTTATACCCGGGGCCGGATCCGGAGACCCAGTACTTC.

The rearrangement links TRBV15 to TRBJ1-1; D not certain. Germline V gene data show CDR1 as LNHNV and CDR2 as YYDKDF (reference sequence). This CDR3 is built from 14 residues. The V end was cut by 0 bases, the J end by 1 base, with 6 bases between. DNA of the CDR3: TGTGCCACCAGCAGAGAGGGCAAGAACACTGAAGCTTTCTTT. This sequence encodes CATSREGKNTEAFF.

This chain joins TRBV7-9 and TRBJ1-1; no firm D call. The CDR3 spans 14 residues. Deletions cut 2 bases from V and 1 base from J, with 8 bases between. Germline CDR1 reads SEHNR; CDR2 reads FQNEAQ (reference sequence). The CDR3 DNA is TGTGCCAGCAGCTTACTTGCGGGGAACACTGAAGCTTTCTTT. It encodes CASSLLAGNTEAFF.

The gene calls are TRBV5-5 and TRBJ2-7; D unclear. V lost 0 bases and J lost 0, with 7 bases in between. The CDR3 totals 14 residues. Germline lookup yields CDR1 SGHKS and CDR2 YYEKEE (reference sequence). CDR3 residues: CASSLGSRSYEQYF. In nucleotides, the CDR3 is TGTGCCAGCAGCTTGGGCAGTCGCTCCTACGAGCAGTACTTC.

The rearrangement joins TRBV5-6 to TRBJ1-6; D might be TRBD1 (5 bases). This CDR3 contains 16 residues. Per the germline V gene, CDR1 is SGHDT and CDR2 is YYEEEE. V was clipped by 0 bases and J by 7 bases, with 14 bases between them. The CDR3 nucleotides read TGTGCCAGCAGCTTGGGTCCCGTGGGGCAAAATTCACCCCTCCACTTT. Translation: CASSLGPVGQNSPLHF.

V gene TRBV7-9 combines with J gene TRBJ2-7; the D gene is possibly TRBD1 (6 bases). V lost 5 bases and J 4 bases, leaving 27 bases between the germline ends. This CDR3 comprises 18 residues. The germline V gene encodes CDR1 SEHNR and CDR2 FQNEAQ (reference sequence). The CDR3 spells CASSPRGGAKSDLYEQYF. As DNA, the CDR3 is TGTGCCAGCAGCCCCAGAGGGGGAGCCAAGTCAGACCTATACGAGCAGTACTTC.

The rearrangement uses TRBV25-1 and TRBJ1-4; a possible D gene is TRBD1 (5 bases). Germline V CDR1 and CDR2: MGHDK, SYGVNS. The ends were cut back, 3 bases at V and 0 bases at J, with 8 bases in the middle. This CDR3 has 15 amino acids. The CDR3 spells CASSEHRPTNEKLFF. CDR3 nucleotides: TGTGCCAGCAGTGAGCACAGGCCAACTAATGAAAAACTGTTTTTT.

The chain uses TRBV28 and TRBJ1-4; no definite D call. The germline V gene has CDR1 MDHEN and CDR2 SYDVKM. Trimming took off 9 bases at V and 3 bases at J, with 20 bases between the two ends. CDR3 length: 16 amino acids. This CDR3 reads CASRTSERSSNEKLFF. The CDR3 region has the DNA TGTGCCAGTAGAACTAGCGAGAGGTCGTCTAATGAAAAACTGTTTTTT.

This clone was found a few times. The rearrangement uses TRBV7-2 and TRBJ1-2; D call uncertain. The CDR3 spans 14 residues. Germline CDR1 and CDR2: SGHTA and FQGNSA. V was clipped by 5 bases and J by 4 bases, with 14 bases between them. This chain's CDR3 is CASSLGWQFYGYTF. The CDR3 nucleotides are TGTGCCAGCAGCCTAGGCTGGCAGTTCTATGGCTACACCTTC. Using reference TRBV7-2 and TRBJ1-2 for the parts outside the CDR3, the full variable domain is GAGVSQSPSNKVTEKGKDVELRCDPISGHTALYWYRQSLGQGLEFLIYFQGNSAPDKSGLPSDRFSAERTGGSVSTLTIQRTQQEDSAVYLCASSLGWQFYGYTFGSGTRLTVV.

The chain recombines TRBV27 with TRBJ2-5; the D call may be TRBD1 or TRBD2 (6 bases each). The V end was cut by 5 bases, the J end by 6 bases, with 19 bases between. CDR3 length equals 15 residues. Germline assignment: CDR1 MNHEY and CDR2 SMNVEV (reference sequence). The CDR3 sequence: CASSPQRGEGKTQYF. For the CDR3, the DNA is TGTGCCAGCAGTCCCCAGAGGGGGGAAGGAAAGACCCAGTACTTC.

The chain is built from TRBV27 and TRBJ2-1; TRBD2 is a possible D gene (5 bases). CDR3 size: 16 residues. CDR1 MNHEY and CDR2 SMNVEV come from the germline V gene (reference sequence). With 4 bases removed from V and 5 bases from J, the gap between germline ends came to 18 bases. CDR3 nucleotide sequence: TGTGCCAGCAGTTCCGTCTTTGAGGGTTCCCACAATGAGCAGTTCTTC. It translates to CASSSVFEGSHNEQFF.

This chain connects TRBV5-6 to TRBJ2-7; D gene unclear. Trimming took off 4 bases at V and 0 bases at J, with 8 bases between the two ends. This CDR3 spans 13 amino acids. CDR1 and CDR2 (germline): SGHDT, YYEEEE. The CDR3 here is CASSPQISYEQYF. CDR3 nucleotide sequence: TGTGCCAGCAGCCCACAGATCTCCTACGAGCAGTACTTC.

The chain joins TRBV7-9 to TRBJ2-5, with D perhaps assigned TRBD1 or TRBD2 (5 bases each). The germline V gene encodes CDR1 SEHNR and CDR2 FQNEAQ (reference sequence). V was trimmed by 5 bases and J by 2 bases, leaving 9 bases between them. The CDR3 totals 13 residues. CDR3 protein: CASSRGRQETQYF. The CDR3 nucleotides read TGTGCCAGCAGCCGGGGCAGACAAGAGACCCAGTACTTC.

The gene calls are TRBV18 and TRBJ2-7; D gene ambiguous. CDR1 is KGHSH and CDR2 is LQKENI in the germline V gene. V dropped 3 bases and J dropped 7 bases, with 13 bases sitting between them. The CDR3 totals 13 residues. The CDR3, as DNA: TGTGCCAGCTCACCTTCGACGGCCCAGGAGCAGTACTTC. As protein: CASSPSTAQEQYF.

The gene calls are TRBV30 and TRBJ1-5; D uncertain. This CDR3 is 14 amino acids long. V shed 1 base and J shed 2 bases, with 9 bases lying between them. Germline-derived CDR1 and CDR2 are GTSNPN and SVGIG (reference sequence). Here the CDR3 reads CAWSDEVGNQPQHF. The DNA for the CDR3 is TGTGCCTGGAGTGATGAGGTGGGCAATCAGCCCCAGCATTTT.

The genes are TRBV6-1 and TRBJ2-7; D is undetermined. The length of the CDR3 is 14 residues. V gave up 5 bases and J gave up 2 bases, with 13 bases separating them. The germline V gene has CDR1 MNHNS and CDR2 SASEGT. The CDR3 protein is CASSKVAETYEQYF. CDR3 DNA: TGTGCCAGCAGTAAGGTGGCGGAGACCTACGAGCAGTACTTC.

This chain connects TRBV7-2 to TRBJ2-2, with TRBD1 matching over 9 bases. The CDR3 runs 19 residues. The germline V gene has CDR1 SGHTA and CDR2 FQGNSA. J lost 7 bases, V lost 5 bases, and 20 bases had no gene match. CDR3 protein: CASSPAAPTGQGYFGELFF. As DNA, the CDR3 is TGTGCCAGCAGCCCAGCAGCCCCGACCGGACAGGGGTATTTCGGGGAGCTGTTTTTT.

J is TRBJ2-1 and V is TRBV4-3, with 8 bases lining up with TRBD2. There are 19 residues in the CDR3. Germline trimming cut 0 bases from V and 1 base from J; bases unmatched to any gene: 11. CDR1 is LGHNA and CDR2 is YSLEER in the germline V gene. CDR3 coding DNA: TGCGCCAGCAGCCAAGAACCCCCTACTATAGCGGGGTCCTACAATGAGCAGTTCTTC. Residues: CASSQEPPTIAGSYNEQFF.

This clone appeared once. J is TRBJ2-7 and V is TRBV11-2; tentative D call: TRBD2 (5 bases). Germline CDR1 and CDR2: SGHAT and FQNNGV. CDR3 length: 13 amino acids. The germline V and J ends were trimmed by 5 bases and 2 bases, with 10 bases remaining between them. The DNA for the CDR3 is TGTGCCAGCAGCAAAGGACTTCCCTACGAGCAGTACTTC. This translates into CASSKGLPYEQYF.

This clone was observed a single time. The chain carries TRBV9 and TRBJ2-5; 12 nucleotides line up with TRBD2. V lost 3 bases to trimming and J lost 3 bases; unmatched junction nucleotides: 12. This CDR3 is 18 amino acids long. CDR1 SGDLS and CDR2 YYNGEE come from the germline V gene. This CDR3 reads CASSGRLAGVGGKETQYF. The CDR3 nucleotides read TGTGCCAGCAGCGGACGACTAGCGGGAGTGGGTGGGAAAGAGACCCAGTACTTC.

The chain is built from TRBV5-4 and TRBJ2-1; D gene unclear. The germline V and J ends were trimmed by 3 bases and 4 bases, with 17 bases remaining between them. CDR1 is SGHNT, CDR2 YYREEE, per germline (reference sequence). This CDR3 is built from 16 residues. DNA for the CDR3: TGTGCCAGCAGCTCCGGCCACCCGGACGGGTACAATGAGCAGTTCTTC. It encodes CASSSGHPDGYNEQFF.